These T cell receptor beta chains were read from a single sample in a study of Ad26.COV2.S vaccination and SARS-CoV-2 variants. Libraries were prepared by immunoSEQ multiplex PCR; TCRdb keeps only in-frame clonotypes and omits some of them. The sample consists of 350,000 to 600,000 clones, 70% to 90% of them appearing once. Sequenced material: peripheral blood, taken in a trial of Ad26.COV2.S vaccine versus placebo. The source is a person aged 18 to 59 who received the Ad26.COV2.S COVID-19 vaccine or a placebo. CDR3s include the opening cysteine and the closing phenylalanine or tryptophan. D genes are given only for firm matches. Some rows mark clone size as missing; the rest say once, few, many or name a class of expanded clone.

>TRBJ1-4|NA|NA|TRBV2
TGTGCCAGCAGTAACCGAGGAACGCGGGAAAAACTGTTTTTT
CASSNRGTREKLFF
>TRBJ2-6|NA|NA|TRBV7-9
TGTGCCAGCAGCTTAGGAGTCTCTGGGGCCAACGTCCTGACTTTC
CASSLGVSGANVLTF
>TRBJ2-7|TRBD1|NA|TRBV19
TGTGCCAGTAGTATAGACAAGGACAGGGAGACCTACGAGCAGTACTTC
CASSIDKDRETYEQYF
>TRBJ2-3|NA|NA|TRBV28
TGTGCCAGCAGTTCCCGGGGCCCGAGGGTCCGATTCCCCACAGATACGCAGTATTTT
CASSSRGPRVRFPTDTQYF
>TRBJ1-2|NA|NA|TRBV5-4
TGTGCCAGCAGCTCCGGTTATGGCTACACCTTC
CASSSGYGYTF
>TRBJ2-3|TRBD1|NA|TRBV27
TGTGCCAGCAGTGGGGACAGGGATCACACAGATACGCAGTATTTT
CASSGDRDHTDTQYF
>TRBJ1-1|NA|once|TRBV12-3/TRBV12-4
TGTGCCAGCAGTTTCGGGGGGGCAACTGAAGCTTTCTTT
CASSFGGATEAFF
>TRBJ1-2|TRBD1|once|TRBV28
TGTGCCAGCAGTTTGGTCGGGGACAGGCCTGCTAACTATGGCTACACCTTC
CASSLVGDRPANYGYTF
>TRBJ2-7|TRBD2|NA|TRBV5-1
TGCGCCAGCAGCTTGCAAGCGGGAGACGATTACGAGCAGTACTTC
CASSLQAGDDYEQYF
>TRBJ1-5|NA|NA|TRBV18
TGTGCCAGCTCCGAAATGGACATTAAGCCCCAGCATTTT
CASSEMDIKPQHF
>TRBJ1-2|TRBD1|NA|TRBV19
TGTGCCAGTAGTACCCCGACAGGGGGGTATGGCTACACCTTC
CASSTPTGGYGYTF
>TRBJ2-5|NA|NA|TRBV18
TGTGCCAGCTCACGAGTAACAGGGTATGAGACCCAGTACTTC
CASSRVTGYETQYF
>TRBJ2-7|NA|NA|TRBV28
TGTGCCAGCAGTTTATCGGGGGACAGTGCGAAGTACTTC
CASSLSGDSAKYF
>TRBJ2-3|NA|NA|TRBV5-4
TGTGCCAGCAGCTTACCCGCGGGCGCTAGCACAGATACGCAGTATTTT
CASSLPAGASTDTQYF
>TRBJ1-1|NA|NA|TRBV9
TGTGCCAGCAGCGTAGGAAGGTTGAACACTGAAGCTTTCTTT
CASSVGRLNTEAFF
>TRBJ2-3|TRBD2|NA|TRBV27
TGTGCCAGCAGTTTCGGGGGACTAGCGCCATTCACAGATACGCAGTATTTT
CASSFGGLAPFTDTQYF
>TRBJ2-3|NA|NA|TRBV4-2
TGTGCCAGCAGGCAAGAGGTTCCGGGAGCGTATACGCAGTATTTT
CASRQEVPGAYTQYF
>TRBJ2-1|TRBD1|NA|TRBV9
TGTGCCAGCAGCGTAGTACAGGGGAGCTCCTACAATGAGCAGTTCTTC
CASSVVQGSSYNEQFF
>TRBJ1-1|NA|once|TRBV9
TGTGCCAGCGGAAGGACAGCGAACACTGAAGCTTTCTTT
CASGRTANTEAFF
>TRBJ2-1|TRBD2|NA|TRBV3-1/TRBV3-2
TGTGCCAGCAGCCAAGATAGGCTAGCGGGAGACGAGCAGTTCTTC
CASSQDRLAGDEQFF
>TRBJ2-4|NA|NA|TRBV13
TGTGCCAGCAGCCTCCTCGCATGGGGACTAAACATTCAGTACTTC
CASSLLAWGLNIQYF
>TRBJ1-1|NA|NA|TRBV6-2/TRBV6-3
TGTGCCAGCAGTTATAGGACAGTAGGGAAGGCTTTCTTT
CASSYRTVGKAFF
>TRBJ2-3|TRBD1|NA|TRBV30
TGTGCCTGGAGTTCAACGACAGGGTTATTCACAGATACGCAGTATTTT
CAWSSTTGLFTDTQYF
>TRBJ1-2|TRBD1|once|TRBV9
TGTGCCAGCAGCCCAGGGGGACCCTATGGCTACACCTTC
CASSPGGPYGYTF
>TRBJ2-7|NA|NA|TRBV28
TGTGCCAGCAGTTTAAGCGGGTCGAGGTCCTACGAGCAGTACTTC
CASSLSGSRSYEQYF
>TRBJ2-5|TRBD2|NA|TRBV6-1
TGTGCCAGCAGTGAACCTGCGGGAGCAAAGACCCAGTACTTC
CASSEPAGAKTQYF
>TRBJ2-1|TRBD2|NA|TRBV7-6
TGTGCCAGCAGCCCGTCACTAGCGGGGCCCTACAATGAGCAGTTCTTC
CASSPSLAGPYNEQFF
>TRBJ2-3|TRBD2|NA|TRBV9
TGTGCCAGCAGCCTCACATTTGGTAGCGGGGCTAGCACAGATACGCAGTATTTT
CASSLTFGSGASTDTQYF
>TRBJ1-2|TRBD1|NA|TRBV4-1
TGCGCCAGCAGCCAGGTCAAGGGACAGGTTAGAGGCTACACCTTC
CASSQVKGQVRGYTF
>TRBJ2-1|NA|NA|TRBV18
TGTGCCAGCTCGCCTACCCAGGGTAGGATATGGGAGCAGTTCTTC
CASSPTQGRIWEQFF
>TRBJ1-3|NA|few|TRBV25-1
TGTGCCAGCAGTGAACCGGGGAGGGGAAACACCATATATTTT
CASSEPGRGNTIYF
>TRBJ2-1|TRBD2|NA|TRBV28
TGTGCCAGCAGTTTCACGGGACTAGCTAAAGACAATGAGCAGTTCTTC
CASSFTGLAKDNEQFF
>TRBJ2-4|TRBD2|NA|TRBV30
TGTGCCTGGAGTGCCTGGGCGGGAGCGGTCAAAAACATTCAGTACTTC
CAWSAWAGAVKNIQYF
>TRBJ1-4|NA|NA|TRBV6-5
TGTGCCAGCAGTTACGGGGGGGCTAATGAAAAACTGTTTTTT
CASSYGGANEKLFF
>TRBJ1-1|NA|once|TRBV6-5
TGTGCCAGCAACCTGGACAGTCGGTTGAACACTGAAGCTTTCTTT
CASNLDSRLNTEAFF
>TRBJ1-2|TRBD1|NA|TRBV9
TGTGCCAGCAGCGCGGACAGGGGGCAAGGCTACACCTTC
CASSADRGQGYTF
>TRBJ1-2|NA|NA|TRBV7-2
TGTGCCAGCAGCCCCTATAGGGAGTTTAACACCTTC
CASSPYREFNTF
>TRBJ1-5|TRBD1|NA|TRBV28
TGTGCCAGCAGGCCTTCGGACAGGGGGCGTCCCGTTGGCAATCAGCCCCAGCATTTT
CASRPSDRGRPVGNQPQHF
>TRBJ2-7|TRBD1|few|TRBV27
TGTGCCAGCTCTTTGGGGACAGGGCTCGAGCAGTACTTC
CASSLGTGLEQYF
>TRBJ2-5|NA|NA|TRBV6-5
TGTGCCAGCAACGGACAGTTGTACCAAGAGACCCAGTACTTC
CASNGQLYQETQYF
>TRBJ1-2|TRBD1|few|TRBV6-1
TGTGCCAGCAGTGACGGCCAGGGGGTCTATGGCTACACCTTC
CASSDGQGVYGYTF
>TRBJ1-4|TRBD1|NA|TRBV7-2
TGTGCCAGCAGCGACAGGGTTAGAAATGAAAAACTGTTTTTT
CASSDRVRNEKLFF
>TRBJ2-1|NA|NA|TRBV3-1/TRBV3-2
TGTGCCAGCAGCACTTACACTAGCCCATTTGGCTACAATGAGCAGTTCTTC
CASSTYTSPFGYNEQFF
>TRBJ1-3|NA|few|TRBV28
TGTGCCAGCAACCATGATAGGGGGACAATTCTAAACACCATATATTTT
CASNHDRGTILNTIYF
>TRBJ1-2|TRBD1|NA|TRBV28
TGTGCCAGCAGCTCCCAAACAGGGGCCTATGGCTACACCTTC
CASSSQTGAYGYTF
>TRBJ1-2|NA|once|TRBV24-1
TGTGCCACCAGGGACAGAAACTATGGCTACACCTTC
CATRDRNYGYTF
>TRBJ1-2|TRBD1|NA|TRBV19
TGTGCCAGTAGTACAAGACAGGGCCCAGCTCCTAACTATGGCTACACCTTC
CASSTRQGPAPNYGYTF
>TRBJ2-7|NA|NA|TRBV25-1
TGTGCCAGCAGTGAATCGGGACCGAACTACGAGCAGTACTTC
CASSESGPNYEQYF
>TRBJ1-3|NA|NA|TRBV25-1
TGTGCCAGCAGTGACGACAGGGGAAACACCATATATTTT
CASSDDRGNTIYF
>TRBJ1-1|NA|NA|TRBV4-1
TGCGCCAGCAGCCAAAGCACTGAAGCTTTCTTT
CASSQSTEAFF
>TRBJ1-5|NA|NA|TRBV27
TGTGCCAGCAGTTTAGGAGGGCGTCAGCCCCAGCATTTT
CASSLGGRQPQHF
>TRBJ1-2|NA|NA|TRBV4-3
TGCGCCAGCAGCCAAGATCGTCCGGGATACTATGGCTACACCTTC
CASSQDRPGYYGYTF
>TRBJ2-5|NA|NA|TRBV12-3/TRBV12-4
TGTGCCAGCAGAAGCGGTTGGGAGACCCAGTACTTC
CASRSGWETQYF